This T cell receptor (beta chain) was found in a study of cytomegalovirus exposure and HLA in healthy donors. The PCR ran on 60 Vbeta and 13 Jbeta primers. TCRdb keeps only in-frame clones here, not all; method: immunoSEQ multiplex PCR. The sample includes around 95,000 clones, around four fifths of them seen just once. A note on this clone: Its matching antigen is unknown.

Findings and caveats of the study: It was reported that TCR beta sequences correctly inferred the HLA-A and HLA-B alleles for most subjects.

Sequencing was carried out using PBMCs. This TCR was sampled from a female donor in good health and CMV-seropositive.

In DNA, the CDR3 is TGTGCCAGCAGACGACAGGGATGGAATCAGCCCCAGCATTTT. Amino acid sequence: CASRRQGWNQPQHF. The chain carries TRBV6-5 and TRBJ1-5, with 7 bases lining up with TRBD1. Germline trimming cut 6 bases from V and 4 bases from J; bases unmatched to any gene: 6. The germline V gene encodes CDR1 MNHEY and CDR2 SVGAGI. The CDR3 runs 14 residues.